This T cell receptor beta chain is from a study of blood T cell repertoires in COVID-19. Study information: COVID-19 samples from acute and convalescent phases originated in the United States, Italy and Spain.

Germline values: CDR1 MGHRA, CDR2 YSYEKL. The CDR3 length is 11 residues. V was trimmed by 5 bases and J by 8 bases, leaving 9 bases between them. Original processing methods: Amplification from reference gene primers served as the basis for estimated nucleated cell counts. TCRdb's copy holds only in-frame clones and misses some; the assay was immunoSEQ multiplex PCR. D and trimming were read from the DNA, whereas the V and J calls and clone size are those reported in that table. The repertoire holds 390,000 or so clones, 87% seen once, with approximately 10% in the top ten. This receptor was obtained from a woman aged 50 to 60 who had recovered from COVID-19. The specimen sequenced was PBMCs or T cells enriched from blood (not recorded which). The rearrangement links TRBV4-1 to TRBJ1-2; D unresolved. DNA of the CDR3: TGCGCCAGCAGCACTAACCGAGGCTACACCTTC. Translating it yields CASSTNRGYTF.